This TCR beta chain derives from a study of shared clonotypes between healthy human individuals. General observations from the study: Sampling was confined to blood; repertoires within tissues likely differ. Non-shared clonotypes had lower generation probabilities than clonotypes shared by all four sorted-subset donors. Depth of sequencing was expected to influence donor clonotype sharing.

Produced via immunoSEQ multiplex PCR; TCRdb's table is partial and in-frame only. The table shows roughly 2,300,000 clones, with just under 95% occurring only once. The CDR3 has 14 amino acids. CDR1 and CDR2 from the germline V gene are KGHSH and LQKENI. Trimming took 6 bases from V and 3 from J; bases not matched to a gene: 7. In regard to this clone: Antigen specificity is unknown.

This sequence joins TRBV18 and TRBJ1-2, with 7 bases that match TRBD1. Input material: naive CD4+ T cells from PBMCs. Described subset: CD45RA+ positively selected. This TCR was sampled from a man younger than 35 in good health. Some clones in this sample may be carry-over from other donors' samples. CDR3 loop: CASSQTGLDYGYTF. CDR3 coding DNA: TGTGCCAGCTCTCAGACAGGGCTCGACTATGGCTACACCTTC. Together with reference TRBV18 and TRBJ1-2, the CDR3 gives the full variable domain: NAGVMQNPRHLVRRRGQEARLRCSPMKGHSHVYWYRQLPEEGLKFMVYLQKENIIDESGMPKERFSAEFPKEGPSILRIQQVVRGDSAAYFCASSQTGLDYGYTFGSGTRLTVV.